The rows below give T cell receptor beta chains drawn from one sample of a study of spatial heterogeneity in lung cancer. TCRdb itself ran the 5' RACE reads through MiXCR, one entry per CDR3 protein. Seen here are several hundred distinct CDR3 sequences, about 7.1% observed once, and the top ten hold more than 12%. The material sequenced was lung tumor tissue, taken at surgery. These TCRs come from a male donor with early-stage non-small cell lung cancer. Each CDR3 is given with its conserved first and last residue. D genes are given only for firm matches. Expanded clones are given a class, and other clones once, few, many or no size at all.

D | J | V | size | DNA | CDR3
TRBD2 | TRBJ2-2 | TRBV29-1 | medium-sized | TGCAGCTCTAGACTAGCGGGGGGGCCTAACGGGGAGCTGTTTTTT | CSSRLAGGPNGELFF
TRBD1 | TRBJ2-5 | TRBV18 | few | TGTGCCAGCTCACCTTTCCCCCTGCCGACAGGGAGCAGGGAGACCCAGTACTTC | CASSPFPLPTGSRETQYF
NA | TRBJ1-1 | TRBV12-3/TRBV12-4 | large | TGTGCCAGCAGAGCGGAACAGGGATCGGGCACTGAAGCTTTCTTT | CASRAEQGSGTEAFF
TRBD1 | TRBJ2-1 | TRBV5-1 | large | TGCGCCAGCAGCGGAACAGGGGTCGCCTACAATGAGCAGTTCTTC | CASSGTGVAYNEQFF
TRBD2 | TRBJ2-7 | TRBV4-2 | NA | TGTGCCAGCAGCCCCGGGGGGTTCGAGCAGTACTTC | CASSPGGFEQYF
NA | TRBJ2-2 | TRBV7-9 | large | TGTGCCAGCATCCACGGGAGCGGGGAGCTGTTTTTT | CASIHGSGELFF
TRBD1 | TRBJ1-4 | TRBV20-1 | large | TGCAGTGCCAGTGGACCGGGACAGGGTCAAGAAAAACTGTTTTTT | CSASGPGQGQEKLFF
TRBD1 | TRBJ2-1 | TRBV6-2/TRBV6-3 | large | TGTGCCAGCAGTTACCCAACAGGGGCCTTAAGCTCCTACAATGAGCAGTTCTTC | CASSYPTGALSSYNEQFF
NA | TRBJ2-3 | TRBV7-9 | NA | TGTGCCAGCAGCTTACTGCAGGGTGCAGATACGCAGTATTTT | CASSLLQGADTQYF
NA | TRBJ2-7 | TRBV20-1 | many | TGCAGTGCTCCTGGACTAGGGGGAGAGCAGTACTTC | CSAPGLGGEQYF
NA | TRBJ1-1 | TRBV29-1 | medium-sized | TGCAGCGCCGAAGAGACCTTTAACACTGAAGCTTTCTTT | CSAEETFNTEAFF
NA | TRBJ2-1 | TRBV5-1 | large | TGCGCCAGCAGCTTGGGACCTTCTCCCAACAATGAGCAGTTCTTC | CASSLGPSPNNEQFF
TRBD2 | TRBJ2-7 | TRBV7-2 | medium-sized | TGTGCCAGCAGCACGACTAGCGGGGGGGACCACGAGCAGTACTTC | CASSTTSGGDHEQYF
NA | TRBJ2-1 | TRBV18 | medium-sized | TGTGCCAGCTCACCTTGGACTGGCTCCTACAATGAGCAGTTCTTC | CASSPWTGSYNEQFF
NA | TRBJ1-1 | TRBV4-2 | large | TGTGCCAGCAGCCTTGGCGGAATGGGGGACACTGAAGCTTTCTTT | CASSLGGMGDTEAFF
NA | TRBJ2-3 | TRBV7-2 | medium-sized | TGTGCCAGCAGCTTAGCTGGGGGGGGCCAGGAGACGCAGTATTTT | CASSLAGGGQETQYF
NA | TRBJ2-3 | TRBV18 | medium-sized | TGTGCCAGCTCATCGAACCCGGCTAGCACAGATACGCAGTATTTT | CASSSNPASTDTQYF
NA | TRBJ1-4 | TRBV6-5 | NA | TGTGCCAGCAGTTACTTAGGCCAGCTTGCAACTAATGAAAAACTGTTTTTT | CASSYLGQLATNEKLFF
NA | TRBJ1-4 | TRBV27 | few | TGTGCCAGCAGTTTAAGGGGGACGGGGAATGAAAAACTGTTTTTT | CASSLRGTGNEKLFF
NA | TRBJ1-1 | TRBV29-1 | medium-sized | TGCAGCGTTGAACGAGGGGTGAACACTGAAGCTTTCTTT | CSVERGVNTEAFF
NA | TRBJ2-1 | TRBV12-3/TRBV12-4 | large | TGTGCCAGCGGGGGTAGCTCCTACAATGAGCAGTTCTTC | CASGGSSYNEQFF
NA | TRBJ2-7 | TRBV6-2/TRBV6-3 | large | TGTGCCAGCAGTGGAGGGACCGAAAGGGAGCAGTACTTC | CASSGGTEREQYF